Shown below are 27 T cell receptor beta chains from a single sample sequenced in a study of T-cell memory formation after mild COVID-19. From the 5' RACE reads, TCRdb called clonotypes with MiXCR, one entry per CDR3 protein. The sample consists of around 430,000 distinct CDR3 sequences, approximately 16% of them appearing once. Source material: PBMCs or a T cell subset sorted from them (not recorded which). These receptors came from a man aged 18 to 30 who had mild COVID-19 (a few samples of this study predate the infection). Cell type and time point are not known.

The sample holds many counts of this clonotype. V and J are TRBV5-1 and TRBJ2-7, with no clear D. CDR1 is SGHRS, CDR2 YFSETQ, per germline. CDR3 length equals 14 residues. The germline V and J ends were trimmed by 8 bases and 0 bases, with 15 bases remaining between them. CDR3 region: CARDIQARSYEQYF. The CDR3 DNA sequence: TGCGCCAGAGATATCCAGGCGCGCTCCTACGAGCAGTACTTC. The full variable domain, with the rest looked up from reference TRBV5-1 and TRBJ2-7, is KAGVTQTPRYLIKTRGQQVTLSCSPISGHRSVSWYQQTPGQGLQFLFEYFSETQRNKGNFPGRFSGRQFSNSRSEMNVSTLELGDSALYLCARDIQARSYEQYFGPGTRLTVT.

The rearrangement joins TRBV20-1 to TRBJ1-1; D is uncertain. The CDR3 contains 14 residues. Germline V gene data show CDR1 as DFQATT and CDR2 as SNEGSKA (reference sequence). Trimming cost V 5 bases and J 4 bases, with 17 bases left between them. This chain's CDR3 is CSAAKSYDSTEAFF. CDR3 nucleotides: TGCAGTGCTGCCAAAAGCTATGATAGCACTGAAGCTTTCTTT.

This clonotype has only a few counts. This chain uses TRBV4-1 with TRBJ1-1; D is uncertain. Trimming removed 4 bases at V and 7 bases at J, with 19 bases between. This CDR3 contains 15 residues. The germline V gene encodes CDR1 MGHRA and CDR2 YSYEKL. DNA of the CDR3: TGCGCCAGCAGCCCCTTTTGGTTCGCCAAAAATGAAGCTTTCTTT. Protein: CASSPFWFAKNEAFF.

The sample holds many counts of this clonotype. This chain links TRBV5-5 with TRBJ2-1; either TRBD1 or TRBD2 may supply D (6 bases each). The CDR3 loop spans 13 amino acids. Trimming removed 0 bases from V and 8 bases from J, with 9 bases in between. Germline values: CDR1 SGHKS, CDR2 YYEKEE (reference sequence). The CDR3 coding sequence is TGTGCCAGCAGCTTGGCGGGGGCCGATGAGCAGTTCTTC. Translating it yields CASSLAGADEQFF. The whole variable domain, remainder taken from reference TRBV5-5 and TRBJ2-1, is DAGVTQSPTHLIKTRGQQVTLRCSPISGHKSVSWYQQVLGQGPQFIFQYYEKEERGRGNFPDRFSARQFPNYSSELNVNALLLGDSALYLCASSLAGADEQFFGPGTRLTVL.

J is TRBJ2-7 and V is TRBV6-5; D is undetermined. The CDR3 has 14 amino acids. Trimming took off 2 bases at V and 0 bases at J, with 8 bases between the two ends. CDR1 MNHEY and CDR2 SVGAGI come from the germline V gene. CDR3 in amino acids: CASSYVVGSYEQYF. The CDR3 DNA sequence: TGTGCCAGCAGTTACGTGGTCGGCTCCTACGAGCAGTACTTC.

J is TRBJ1-1 and V is TRBV20-1; 9 positions match TRBD1. J gave up 6 bases and V 0 bases, and 11 bases lay outside the gene matches. The germline gives CDR1 DFQATT, CDR2 SNEGSKA (reference sequence). This CDR3 is built from 16 residues. CDR3 coding DNA: TGCAGTGCTAGAGATGCAGGACAGGGGCACTATGCTGAAGCTTTCTTT. It yields the protein CSARDAGQGHYAEAFF.

The chain carries TRBV7-9 and TRBJ1-5; D possibly corresponds to TRBD1 (5 bases). Trimming stripped 4 bases from V and 3 bases from J, with 19 bases between. This CDR3 is built from 17 residues. Per germline, CDR1 SEHNR and CDR2 FQNEAQ (reference sequence). CDR3 coding DNA: TGTGCCAGCAGCTCGAGTATTTGGGGGGACTCCAATCAGCCCCAGCATTTT. As protein: CASSSSIWGDSNQPQHF.

The table lists this clonotype with a few counts. The chain couples TRBV20-1 to TRBJ2-1; 8 bases agree with TRBD1. CDR3 length: 13 amino acids. In germline, CDR1 is DFQATT, CDR2 SNEGSKA (reference sequence). The J segment lost 10 bases and the V segment lost 2 bases, leaving 7 bases of the junction unmatched. CDR3 amino acids: CSARPTGGLEQFF. The CDR3 DNA is TGCAGTGCTAGACCTACAGGGGGACTGGAGCAGTTCTTC.

The V call is TRBV11-3, the J call TRBJ1-1; the D is unclear. The length of the CDR3 is 14 residues. The V end was cut by 5 bases, the J end by 3 bases, with 13 bases between. Germline assignment: CDR1 SGHNT and CDR2 YENEEA. The CDR3 loop is CASSLGAHDTEAFF. The CDR3 nucleotides read TGTGCCAGCAGCCTGGGAGCACATGACACTGAAGCTTTCTTT.

The chain employs TRBV6-5 and TRBJ2-7, with 8 bases identical to TRBD2. The V and J ends lost 5 bases and 5 bases, in that order; junction bases with no gene match: 8. CDR3 length: 14 residues. CDR1 is MNHEY and CDR2 is SVGAGI in the germline V gene. CDR3 sequence (DNA): TGTGCCAGCAGTCCGGACGGGGGGGTCCACGAGCAGTACGTC. Translating gives CASSPDGGVHEQYV.

This clonotype was observed a handful of times. The chain recombines TRBV5-6 with TRBJ2-2; 7 nucleotides line up with TRBD1. There are 15 residues in the CDR3. CDR1 and CDR2 from the germline V gene are SGHDT and YYEEEE. J was trimmed by 6 bases and V by 4 bases; bases with no gene match: 9. CDR3 in DNA: TGTGCCAGCAGCAACCGGGACAGCTTTGCCGGGGAGCTGTTTTTT. This gives the protein CASSNRDSFAGELFF.

CDR3 coding DNA: TGTGCCAGCGAAGCGGGAGCCAAAAACATTCAGTACTTC. Translating it yields CASEAGAKNIQYF. The gene calls are TRBV7-9 and TRBJ2-4; perhaps TRBD2 as D (6 bases). This CDR3 is 13 amino acids long. Germline-derived CDR1 and CDR2 are SEHNR and FQNEAQ (reference sequence). V was trimmed by 8 bases and J by 0 bases, leaving 8 bases between them.

V is TRBV7-2 and J is TRBJ2-3, with 11 bases fitting TRBD2. Germline CDR1 reads SGHTA; CDR2 reads FQGNSA. The CDR3 extends over 17 amino acids. Unmatched junction bases numbered 9, after V lost 5 bases and J lost 2 bases. The CDR3: CASSPKTSGAFTDTQYF. The CDR3 coding sequence is TGTGCCAGCAGCCCGAAGACTAGCGGGGCTTTCACAGATACGCAGTATTTT.

This clonotype appeared a few times. V usage is TRBV30 and J usage is TRBJ2-7, with TRBD2 as a possible D gene (5 bases). Trimming left V 3 bases short and J 2 bases short, with 8 bases between. The CDR3 is made up of 12 amino acids. Germline V lookup: CDR1 GTSNPN, CDR2 SVGIG (reference sequence). CDR3 DNA: TGTGCCTGGAGCGCCGGGACCTACGAGCAGTACTTC. Its translation: CAWSAGTYEQYF.

A few counts support this clonotype. The chain links TRBV4-3 to TRBJ1-1; D unresolved. The CDR3 length is 14 residues. V was pared by 4 bases and J by 2 bases, with 11 bases between. In germline, CDR1 is LGHNA, CDR2 YSLEER. The CDR3 sequence is CASSPLTANTEAFF. The CDR3 nucleotides read TGCGCCAGCAGCCCGCTGACGGCTAACACTGAAGCTTTCTTT.

J is TRBJ2-7 and V is TRBV12-3 or TRBV12-4, with D perhaps matching TRBD1 (6 bases). The CDR3 consists of 13 residues. V lost 6 bases, J lost 3 bases, and 12 bases lay in between. CDR3 protein: CASSGGQSYEQYV. CDR3 DNA: TGTGCCAGCAGCGGCGGACAGAGCTACGAGCAGTACGTC.

This clonotype turned up a few times. This sequence joins TRBV7-3 and TRBJ1-1, with 9 bases identical to TRBD1. Trimming took 5 bases from V and 5 from J; bases not matched to a gene: 9. The CDR3 consists of 15 residues. The germline V gene has CDR1 SGHTA and CDR2 FQGTGA. The CDR3, as DNA: TGTGCCAGCAGCCCAGGGCCGGGACAGGGAACTGAAGCTTTCTTT. Translation gives CASSPGPGQGTEAFF.

This clonotype has a count of ten or more. An end of the junction differs from the germline gene, which may be a read error. The gene calls are TRBV5-1 and TRBJ2-5; D remains unclear. The CDR3 is 11 residues long. Germline-derived CDR1 and CDR2 are SGHRS and YFSETQ. The CDR3 DNA sequence: TGTGCCAGCAGTTTTCTGGAGACCCAGTACTTC. Its translation is CASSFLETQYF.

The V call is TRBV5-5, the J call TRBJ2-7; D is perhaps TRBD1 or TRBD2 (6 bases each). The ends were cut back, 6 bases at V and 4 bases at J, with 20 bases in the middle. Germline V gene data show CDR1 as SGHKS and CDR2 as YYEKEE (reference sequence). The CDR3 spans 15 residues. The CDR3 coding sequence is TGTGCCAGCACCCCAGGCCCGGGGGCGAATTACGAGCAGTACGTC. This sequence encodes CASTPGPGANYEQYV.

This clonotype was seen only a few times. The gene calls are TRBV20-1 and TRBJ1-2; the D is unclear. Germline-derived CDR1 and CDR2 are DFQATT and SNEGSKA (reference sequence). The V and J ends lost 0 bases and 11 bases respectively, with 10 bases between them. This CDR3 contains 11 residues. Here the CDR3 DNA reads TGCAGTGCTAGAGATCAGAGAAGGTACACCTTC. Amino acid sequence: CSARDQRRYTF.

The chain links TRBV21-1 to TRBJ2-7; the D call in the table, TRBD1, was not verified against the DNA. TRBV21-1 is given as a pseudogene. The CDR3 length is 16 residues. The CDR3 DNA is TGTGCCAGCAGCAAAGGTCCCCCCGGGAGGCCCTACGAGCAGTACGTC. The encoded protein is CASSKGPPGRPYEQYV.

This clonotype came up many times. The chain couples TRBV7-9 to TRBJ2-2; D is unclear. Germline loops: CDR1 SEHNR, CDR2 FQNEAQ (reference sequence). Trimming took 1 base from V and 6 from J, leaving 12 bases between them. The CDR3 covers 15 residues. The CDR3 is CASSLVTGLAGELFF. The CDR3 DNA follows: TGTGCCAGCAGCTTAGTGACCGGTTTGGCCGGGGAGCTGTTTTTT.

This clonotype was observed a handful of times. This sequence joins TRBV20-1 and TRBJ2-7, with D uncertain. The CDR3 runs to 14 residues. V dropped 0 bases and J dropped 1 base, with 10 bases sitting between them. Germline V gives CDR1 DFQATT, CDR2 SNEGSKA (reference sequence). The CDR3 is CSARDPQGSYEQYV. DNA of the CDR3: TGCAGTGCTAGAGACCCCCAAGGTTCCTACGAGCAGTACGTC.

The chain is built from TRBV4-1 and TRBJ2-3; D gene unclear. Trimming removed 2 bases at V and 8 bases at J, with 14 bases between. In germline, CDR1 is MGHRA, CDR2 YSYEKL. The CDR3 is 14 residues long. The CDR3 protein is CASSQFARFGTQYF. DNA of the CDR3: TGCGCCAGCAGCCAATTCGCCCGGTTTGGTACGCAGTATTTT.

The J gene is TRBJ2-7, the V gene TRBV27, with D perhaps matching TRBD2 (6 bases). The V gene lost 3 bases and the J gene lost 3 bases, with 21 bases spanning the gap. CDR3 length: 17 amino acids. The germline V gene encodes CDR1 MNHEY and CDR2 SMNVEV (reference sequence). The CDR3 loop reads CASSFLFGGSLHYEQYF. Written as DNA, the CDR3 is TGTGCCAGCAGTTTCCTGTTTGGGGGGTCCCTCCACTACGAGCAGTACTTC.

For this clonotype: The junction shows a germline mismatch at one end, possibly a read error. The chain has TRBV7-9 and TRBJ2-2; perhaps TRBD1 as D (7 bases). The CDR3 has 15 amino acids. CDR1 is SEHNR and CDR2 is FQNEAQ in the germline V gene (reference sequence). CDR3: CARSLSRGETGELFF. As DNA, the CDR3 is TGTGCCAGAAGCTTATCCAGGGGGGAGACCGGGGAGCTGTTTTTT.

This clonotype occurred a few times. V is TRBV18 and J is TRBJ2-6; 12 bases agree with TRBD2. Germline V gene sequence: CDR1 KGHSH, CDR2 LQKENI. This CDR3 is built from 18 residues. V lost 5 bases and J lost 0; bases outside the gene matches: 5. The CDR3 is CASSKLAGGPSGANVLTF. CDR3 DNA sequence: TGTGCCAGCTCAAAACTAGCGGGGGGCCCCTCTGGGGCCAACGTCCTGACTTTC.